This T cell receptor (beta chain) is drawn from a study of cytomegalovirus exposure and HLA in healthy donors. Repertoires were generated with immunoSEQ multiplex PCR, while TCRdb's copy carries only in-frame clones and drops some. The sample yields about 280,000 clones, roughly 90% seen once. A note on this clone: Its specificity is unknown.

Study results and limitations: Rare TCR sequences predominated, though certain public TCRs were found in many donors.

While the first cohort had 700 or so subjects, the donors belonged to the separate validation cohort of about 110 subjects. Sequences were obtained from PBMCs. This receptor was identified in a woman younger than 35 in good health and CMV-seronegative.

The CDR3 spells CASSFSGLANEQFF. The CDR3 nucleotides are TGTGCCAGCAGTTTCTCCGGACTAGCGAATGAGCAGTTCTTC. V gene TRBV27 combines with J gene TRBJ2-1; 9 bases match TRBD2. The V segment lost 3 bases and the J segment 7 bases; nucleotides outside the gene matches: 4. Germline V gives CDR1 MNHEY, CDR2 SMNVEV (reference sequence). There are 14 residues in the CDR3.